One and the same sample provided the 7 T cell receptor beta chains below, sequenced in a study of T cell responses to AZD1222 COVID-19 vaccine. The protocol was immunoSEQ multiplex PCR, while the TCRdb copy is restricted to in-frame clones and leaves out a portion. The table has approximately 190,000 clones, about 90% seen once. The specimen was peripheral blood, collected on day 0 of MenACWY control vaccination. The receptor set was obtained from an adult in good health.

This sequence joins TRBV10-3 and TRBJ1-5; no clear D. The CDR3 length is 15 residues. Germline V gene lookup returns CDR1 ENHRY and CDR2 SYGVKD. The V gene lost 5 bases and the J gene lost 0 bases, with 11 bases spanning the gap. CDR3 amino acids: CAISFRANSNQPQHF. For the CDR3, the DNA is TGTGCCATCAGTTTCCGGGCAAATAGCAATCAGCCCCAGCATTTT.

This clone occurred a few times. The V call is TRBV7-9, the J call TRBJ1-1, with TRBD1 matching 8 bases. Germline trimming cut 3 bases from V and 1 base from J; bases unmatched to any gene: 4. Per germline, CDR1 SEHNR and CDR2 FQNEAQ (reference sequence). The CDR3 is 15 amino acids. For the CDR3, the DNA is TGTGCCAGCAGCTTCACGGACAGGGCGAACACTGAAGCTTTCTTT. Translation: CASSFTDRANTEAFF.

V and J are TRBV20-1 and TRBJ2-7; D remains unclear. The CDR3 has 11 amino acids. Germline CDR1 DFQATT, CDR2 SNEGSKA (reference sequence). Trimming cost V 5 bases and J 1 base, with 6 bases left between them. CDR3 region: CSAAWSYEQYF. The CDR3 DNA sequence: TGCAGTGCTGCTTGGTCCTACGAGCAGTACTTC.

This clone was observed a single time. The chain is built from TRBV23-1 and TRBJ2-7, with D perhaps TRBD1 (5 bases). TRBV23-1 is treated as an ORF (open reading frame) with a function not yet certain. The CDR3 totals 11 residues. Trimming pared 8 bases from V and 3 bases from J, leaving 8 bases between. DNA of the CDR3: TGCGCCAGCGGGCAGGGCTACGAGCAGTACTTC. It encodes CASGQGYEQYF.

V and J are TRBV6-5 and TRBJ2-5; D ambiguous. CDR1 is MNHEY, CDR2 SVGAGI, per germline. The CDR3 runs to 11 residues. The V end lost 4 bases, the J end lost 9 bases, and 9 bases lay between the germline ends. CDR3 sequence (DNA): TGTGCCAGCAGTTCACGTAGGGCCCAGTACTTC. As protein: CASSSRRAQYF.

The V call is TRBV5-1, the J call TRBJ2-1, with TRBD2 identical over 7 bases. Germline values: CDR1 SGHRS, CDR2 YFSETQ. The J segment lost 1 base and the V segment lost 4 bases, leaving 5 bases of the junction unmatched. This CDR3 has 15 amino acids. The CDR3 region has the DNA TGCGCCAGCAGCCTCCCACTAGCGTCCTACAATGAGCAGTTCTTC. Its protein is CASSLPLASYNEQFF.

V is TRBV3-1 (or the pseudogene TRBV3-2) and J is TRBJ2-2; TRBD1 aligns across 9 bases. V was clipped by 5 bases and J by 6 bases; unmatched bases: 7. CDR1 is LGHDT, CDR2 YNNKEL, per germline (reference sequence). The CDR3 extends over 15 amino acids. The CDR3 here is CASSFTGGAAGELFF. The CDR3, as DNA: TGTGCCAGCAGCTTTACAGGGGGCGCGGCCGGGGAGCTGTTTTTT.